This TCR beta chain stems from a study of identical twins. Findings and caveats of the study: These conclusions were based on statistical analysis (cross-sectional, not following the same donors).

From the 5' RACE reads, TCRdb called clonotypes with MiXCR, one entry per CDR3 protein. The table has some 1,700,000 distinct CDR3 sequences, under 35% seen once; the top ten hold about 0.27%. Of note for this clonotype: Its antigen is currently unknown.

The V end lost 4 bases, the J end lost 7 bases, and 20 bases lay between the germline ends. The germline V gene has CDR1 ENHRY and CDR2 SYGVKD. The CDR3 is made up of 16 amino acids. The clonotype was recovered from a newborn girl in good health. The sequencing input was cord blood. V usage is TRBV10-3 and J usage is TRBJ2-1, with D tentatively TRBD2 (7 bases). In DNA, the CDR3 is TGTGCCATCAGTGCGGGGGGCAGGGGAGGGAGAAATGAGCAGTTCTTC. Translating it yields CAISAGGRGGRNEQFF.